This T cell receptor (beta chain) was observed in a study of CD4 T cell repertoires and nickel (TCRdb year 2020). Libraries came from RT-PCR. Sequencing instrument: Illumina MiSeq. TCRdb took the public reads, trimmed them with fastp at Q25, ran MiXCR for clone calling and kept in-frame beta chains. Each CDR3 protein gets just one entry, which takes the most common genes and DNA from the rows behind it. The sample table contains some 300 distinct CDR3 sequences; only one count was recorded for 60% to 80% of them. Around 16% of the sample belongs to the ten largest clones. Notes on this clonotype: What this receptor recognizes is not known. The record has no base qualities; no much larger clone is one base away.

Taken from the germline V gene (reference sequence), the CDR1 and CDR2 loops are WNHNN and SYGVQD. Trimming costs V 8 bases and J 1 base, and their ends lie 11 bases apart. From cysteine to phenylalanine, the CDR3 is 13 amino acids long. Only the CDR3 DNA is retained, 39 bases long and in frame from the first base. The sample comprised CD4+ T cells from blood, not recorded whether cultured. This clonotype was sampled from a human donor in a nickel allergy study, with or without nickel allergy (not recorded which). It is not recorded whether this sample comes from one donor or several. This sequence uses TRBV10-1 and TRBJ1-1; the D gene cannot be resolved reliably. The nucleotide sequence reads as follows: TGCGCCAGCCGGTTGGCCAGGAACACTGAAGCTTTCTTT. The encoded protein is CASRLARNTEAFF.